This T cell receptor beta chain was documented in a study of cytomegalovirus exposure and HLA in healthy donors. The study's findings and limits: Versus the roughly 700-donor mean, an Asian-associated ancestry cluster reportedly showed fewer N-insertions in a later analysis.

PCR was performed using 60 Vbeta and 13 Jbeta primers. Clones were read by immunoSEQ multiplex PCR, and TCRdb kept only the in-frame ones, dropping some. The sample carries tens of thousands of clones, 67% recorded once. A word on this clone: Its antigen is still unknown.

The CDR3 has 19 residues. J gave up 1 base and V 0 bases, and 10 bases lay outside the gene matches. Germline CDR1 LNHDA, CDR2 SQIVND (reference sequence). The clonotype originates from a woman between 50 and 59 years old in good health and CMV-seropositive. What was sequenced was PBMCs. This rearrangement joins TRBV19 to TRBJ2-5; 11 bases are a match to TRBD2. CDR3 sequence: CASSIEGLAGSNFQETQYF. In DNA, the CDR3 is TGTGCCAGTAGTATAGAAGGACTAGCGGGTTCAAATTTCCAAGAGACCCAGTACTTC.